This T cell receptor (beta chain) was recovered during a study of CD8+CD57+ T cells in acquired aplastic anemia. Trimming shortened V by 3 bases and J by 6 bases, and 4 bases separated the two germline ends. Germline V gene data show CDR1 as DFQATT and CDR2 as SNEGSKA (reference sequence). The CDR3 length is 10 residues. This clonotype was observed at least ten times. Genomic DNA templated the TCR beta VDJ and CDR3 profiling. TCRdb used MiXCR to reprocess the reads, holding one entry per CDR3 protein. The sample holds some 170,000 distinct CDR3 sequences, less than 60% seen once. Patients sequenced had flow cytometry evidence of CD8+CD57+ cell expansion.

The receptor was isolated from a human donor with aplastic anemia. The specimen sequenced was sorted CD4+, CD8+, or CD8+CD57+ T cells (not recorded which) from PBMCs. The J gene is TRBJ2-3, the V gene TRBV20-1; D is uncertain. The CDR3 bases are TGCAGTGCTAGTCTGGATACGCAGTATTTT. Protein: CSASLDTQYF.